The T cell receptor beta chain described here comes from a study of neoadjuvant nivolumab and ipilimumab in lung cancer. Notes on the study in general: TCR receptors were sequenced in few samples. Blood richness before therapy tracked richness in tumors resected after neoadjuvant therapy.

The V gene end was trimmed by 2 bases and the J gene end by 7 bases; junction bases not matched to a gene: 13. Germline CDR1 is MNHNY and CDR2 is SVGAGI (reference sequence). The length of the CDR3 is 16 residues. Only in-frame clones appear in the TCRdb table, and some are missing; sequencing was by immunoSEQ multiplex PCR. Of thousands of clones in the sample, roughly 77% were seen once. Comments on this clone: The antigen is not known.

Sequencing was performed on tumor tissue, taken after neoadjuvant nivolumab, alone or with ipilimumab, at or shortly before surgery. The chain combines TRBV6-6 with TRBJ1-2; 7 nucleotides agree with TRBD1. The clonotype comes from an adult with non-small cell lung cancer. CDR3 loop: CASSYAVSRGTGGYTF. CDR3 DNA sequence: TGTGCCAGCAGTTACGCGGTGTCCAGGGGGACTGGTGGCTACACCTTC.